Listed here is a single T cell receptor (beta chain). The target antigen is unknown. The data originate from a study of neoadjuvant nivolumab and ipilimumab in lung cancer. Libraries were prepared by immunoSEQ multiplex PCR; TCRdb keeps only in-frame clonotypes and omits some of them. The sample has fewer than 30,000 clones, 82% seen once. Overall study results and limits: Blood richness before therapy tracked richness in tumors resected after neoadjuvant therapy.

The receptor comes from an adult with non-small cell lung cancer. Sample: tumor tissue, taken after neoadjuvant nivolumab, alone or with ipilimumab, at or shortly before surgery.

CDR3 bases: TGCGCCAGCAGCTCTCCGAACACTGAAGCTTTCTTT. This sequence encodes CASSSPNTEAFF. The chain couples TRBV5-1 to TRBJ1-1, with no clear D. This CDR3 has 12 amino acids. Trimming took 3 bases from V and 1 from J, leaving 4 bases between them. Per germline, CDR1 SGHRS and CDR2 YFSETQ.